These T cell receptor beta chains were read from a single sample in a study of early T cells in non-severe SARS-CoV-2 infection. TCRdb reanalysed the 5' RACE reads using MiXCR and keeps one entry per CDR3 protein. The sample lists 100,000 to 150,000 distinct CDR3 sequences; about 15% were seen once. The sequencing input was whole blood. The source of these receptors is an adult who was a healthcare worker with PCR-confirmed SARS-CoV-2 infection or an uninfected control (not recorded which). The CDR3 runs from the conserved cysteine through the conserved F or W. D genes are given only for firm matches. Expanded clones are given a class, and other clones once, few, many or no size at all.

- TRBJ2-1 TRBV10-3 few TGTGCCATGTCAGGCGGCGGTGAGCAGTTCTTC CAMSGGGEQFF
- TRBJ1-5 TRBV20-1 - TGCAGTGCTAGAGATGGGGCCACCTCTAGCAATCAGCCCCAGCATTTT CSARDGATSSNQPQHF
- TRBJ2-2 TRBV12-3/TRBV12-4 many TGTGCCAGCACAAGCGGAACAGCGAACACCGGGGAGCTTTTTTTT CASTSGTANTGELFF
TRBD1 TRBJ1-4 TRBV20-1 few TGCAGTGCTAGACTTGGACAGGACAATGAAAAACTGTTTTTT CSARLGQDNEKLFF
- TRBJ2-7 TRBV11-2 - TGTGCCAGCAGCATCAGGAACCTCGAGCAGTACTTC CASSIRNLEQYF
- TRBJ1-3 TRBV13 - TGTGCCAGCAGCTTTAGCAGCAACTCTGGAAACACCATATATTTT CASSFSSNSGNTIYF
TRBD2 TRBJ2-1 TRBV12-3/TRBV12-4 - TGTGCCAGCAGCCCACTAGCGGGGGACAATGAGCAGTTCTTC CASSPLAGDNEQFF
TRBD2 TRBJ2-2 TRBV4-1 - TGCGCCAGCAGCCACTCTCCCACCGGGACTAGGGCCACCGGGGAGCTGTTTTTT CASSHSPTGTRATGELFF
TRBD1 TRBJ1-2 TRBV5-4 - TGTGCCAGCAGTTCAGACAGGGGGAGCGCGTATGGCTACACCTTC CASSSDRGSAYGYTF
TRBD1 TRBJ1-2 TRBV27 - TGTGCCAGCAGTTTAGGCCCGACAGGGAACCGCTATGGCTACACCTTC CASSLGPTGNRYGYTF
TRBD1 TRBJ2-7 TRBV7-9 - TGTGCCAGCAGCCCCGACAGGGGATCGTACGAGCAGTACTTC CASSPDRGSYEQYF
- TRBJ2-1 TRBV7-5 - - CISVSENYNEQFF
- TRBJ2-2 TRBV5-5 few TGTGCCAGCAGCCCCGGGACTTCTAGGACCGGGGAGCTGTTTTTT CASSPGTSRTGELFF
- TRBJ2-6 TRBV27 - TGTGCCAGCAGTCAGGCCCATTCTGGGGCCAACGTCCTGACTTTC CASSQAHSGANVLTF
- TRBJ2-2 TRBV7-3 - TGTGCCAGCAGCCCCCGGTCGTGGGGGGAGCTGTTTTTT CASSPRSWGELFF
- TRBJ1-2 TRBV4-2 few TGTGCCAGCAGCCAAGGTGGAGAAAGTGGCTACACCTTC CASSQGGESGYTF
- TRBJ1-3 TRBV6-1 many TGTGCCTCCGGACAATTGGGCTCTGGAAACACCATATATTTT CASGQLGSGNTIYF
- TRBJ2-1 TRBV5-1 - TGCGCCAGCCCTGTTAGCAATGAGCAGTTCTTC CASPVSNEQFF
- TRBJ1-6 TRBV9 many TGTGCCAGCAGCGCCCACCAGGGCAATAATTCACCCCTCCACTTT CASSAHQGNNSPLHF
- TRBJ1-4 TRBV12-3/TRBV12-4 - TGTGCCAGCAGTTTTGGGGGGACAACTAATGAAAAACTGTTTTTT CASSFGGTTNEKLFF
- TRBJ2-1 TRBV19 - TGTGCCAGTAGTATAAAAGGGGAGGCTTACGATGAGCAGTTCTTC CASSIKGEAYDEQFF
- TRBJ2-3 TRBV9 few TGTGCCAGCAGCGCCGGGGGAGGAAGGACAGATACGCAGTATTTT CASSAGGGRTDTQYF
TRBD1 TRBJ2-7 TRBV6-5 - TGTGCCAGCAGTGGTGGGACAGGACCCGTCCCTTCGGGAGAGCAGTACTTC CASSGGTGPVPSGEQYF
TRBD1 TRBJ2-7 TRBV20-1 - TGCAGTGCTATGATCCAGGGGGCATACGTGCGGGGATACGAGCAGTACTTC CSAMIQGAYVRGYEQYF
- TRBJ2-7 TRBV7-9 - TGTGCCAGCAGCTTACACGGCCCTGACGAGCAGTACTTC CASSLHGPDEQYF
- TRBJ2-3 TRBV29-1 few TGCAGCGTTGAAGGGGCTTCCGGGGATACGCAGTATTTT CSVEGASGDTQYF
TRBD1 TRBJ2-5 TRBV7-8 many TGTGCCAGCAGCTTCCGGGACAGAAAAGAGACCCAGTACTTC CASSFRDRKETQYF
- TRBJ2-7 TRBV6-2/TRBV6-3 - TGTGCCAGCAGTTACCGTCAAGCCTACGAGCAGTACTTC CASSYRQAYEQYF
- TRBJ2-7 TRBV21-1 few TGTGCCAGCAGCAAAGCGCGGAGGGGGCCGTGGTACGAGCAGTACTTC CASSKARRGPWYEQYF
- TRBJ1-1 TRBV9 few TGTGCCAGCAGCGTTAACCCGACAGCCCTGAGCCCCACTGAAGCTTTCTTT CASSVNPTALSPTEAFF